The rows below give T cell receptor beta chains drawn from one sample of a study of patients and donors after allogeneic stem cell transplantation. MiXCR, run by TCRdb on the RT-PCR reads, gives a single entry per CDR3 protein. This sample has roughly 190,000 distinct CDR3 sequences, with 35% to 50% found just once. The sequencing sample was made of blood, either unsorted or a sorted T cell fraction (not recorded which). The receptors come from a human donor who was either an allogeneic HSCT recipient or a stem cell or donor lymphocyte infusion donor (not recorded which). It is not recorded whose cells these are; they may come from a transplant donor. Both conserved end residues are part of each CDR3. The order of the fields is J gene, V gene, clone size, D gene, CDR3 DNA, CDR3 protein. D genes are given only for firm matches. Size values are once, few and many counts, or a class for expanded clones, and some rows have none.

TRBJ2-1 | TRBV5-1 | few | TRBD2 | TGCGCCAGCAGCACTAGCGGTTACAATGAGCAGTTCTTC | CASSTSGYNEQFF
TRBJ2-3 | TRBV4-3 | - | - | TGCGCCAGCAGCCAATATTCGGTAGCGAAGGCCACAGATACGCAGTATTTT | CASSQYSVAKATDTQYF
TRBJ2-3 | TRBV6-2/TRBV6-3 | - | TRBD2 | TGTGCCAGCGAGGAGACTAGCGGGAGGGCTGGTACGCAGTATTTT | CASEETSGRAGTQYF
TRBJ1-1 | TRBV4-2 | few | TRBD1 | TGTGCCAGCAGCCAAGATCAAGGACAGGGGAGAGCAAACACTGAAGCTTTCTTT | CASSQDQGQGRANTEAFF
TRBJ2-5 | TRBV9 | - | - | TGTGCCAGCAGCGTAGGAGACCACCGGGCCCAGTACTTC | CASSVGDHRAQYF
TRBJ2-1 | TRBV5-1 | - | TRBD2 | TGCGCCAGCAGCTTTCCCTTGAGCGGGACGGGAGGTTCCTACAATGAGCAGTTCTTC | CASSFPLSGTGGSYNEQFF
TRBJ2-3 | TRBV7-9 | - | - | TGTGCCAGCAGCGCCGACATGGGGCGAAGCACAGATACGCAGTATTTT | CASSADMGRSTDTQYF
TRBJ2-7 | TRBV6-5 | - | TRBD1 | TGTGCCAGCAGTGAATTGAGACAGGGGGCGTTGGAGCAGTACTTC | CASSELRQGALEQYF
TRBJ2-3 | TRBV9 | few | - | TGTGCCAGCAGTCCCCTAGCCCAGTCCACAGATACGCAGTATTTT | CASSPLAQSTDTQYF
TRBJ2-3 | TRBV7-3 | - | - | TGTGCCAGCAGCTTCGGGCAGTACACAGATACGCAGTATTTT | CASSFGQYTDTQYF
TRBJ1-5 | TRBV7-8 | - | - | TGTGCCAGCAGCTCCAGACAGACAAATCAGCCCCAGCATTTT | CASSSRQTNQPQHF
TRBJ1-4 | TRBV28 | - | - | TGTGCCAGCAACACGGCGGGGAATGAAAAACTGTTTTTT | CASNTAGNEKLFF
TRBJ2-3 | TRBV15 | once | - | TGTGCCACCAGCAGACCTACTTCATCCACAGATACGCAGTATTTT | CATSRPTSSTDTQYF
TRBJ1-1 | TRBV7-2 | - | - | TGTGCCAGCAGCTTACGTCTAAGACCTGAAGCTTTCTTT | CASSLRLRPEAFF
TRBJ2-2 | TRBV6-5 | once | - | TGTGCCAGCAGTTACTCAAGCCCCAGCACCGGGGAGCTGTTTTTT | CASSYSSPSTGELFF
TRBJ1-2 | TRBV7-6 | - | TRBD1 | TGTGCCAGCAGCCGGGACAGGGAAAACTATGGCTACACCTTC | CASSRDRENYGYTF
TRBJ2-1 | TRBV5-8 | few | - | TGTGCCAGCAGACTCTTGATGGGAGACACTTCCTACAATGAGCAGTTCTTC | CASRLLMGDTSYNEQFF
TRBJ1-4 | TRBV7-8 | - | - | TGTGCCAGCAGCTATGCACAGGGATGGAATGAAAAACTGTTTTTT | CASSYAQGWNEKLFF
TRBJ1-1 | TRBV4-2 | - | - | TGTGCCAGCAGCCCGAGCCGGAGGGGATTGGGTGAAGCTTTCTTT | CASSPSRRGLGEAFF
TRBJ1-1 | TRBV7-9 | - | - | TGTGCCAGCAGCGATAGGACAGCTGAAGCTTTCTTT | CASSDRTAEAFF
TRBJ1-3 | TRBV29-1 | - | - | TGCAGCGTCAGAGGGAAGGCTGGAAACACCACATATTTT | CSVRGKAGNTTYF
TRBJ2-2 | TRBV27 | - | TRBD2 | TGTGCCAGCAGGGCGGGACTAGCGGTATACACCGGGGAGCTGTTTTTT | CASRAGLAVYTGELFF
TRBJ2-2 | TRBV7-2 | - | - | TGTGCCAGCAGCTTCAGGGGTTACACCGGGGAGCTGTTTTTT | CASSFRGYTGELFF
TRBJ1-1 | TRBV7-9 | - | - | TGTGCCGCCCTGGGCGGGGGTTTTATGAACACTGAAGCTTTCTTT | CAALGGGFMNTEAFF
TRBJ2-1 | TRBV2 | - | TRBD2 | TGTGCCAGCAGTGAAGTGACTCTAGCGGGCTACTCCTACAATGAGCAGTTCTTC | CASSEVTLAGYSYNEQFF
TRBJ1-1 | TRBV12-3/TRBV12-4 | many | - | TGTGCCAGCAGGGATGACCTGACCACGGAAGCTTTCTTT | CASRDDLTTEAFF
TRBJ1-1 | TRBV9 | - | - | TGTGCCAGCAGCGGACCTAGCTTACAAGAAGCTTTCTTT | CASSGPSLQEAFF
TRBJ2-7 | TRBV29-1 | - | - | TGCAGCGTTGTTACTTCGAAGGGGTCCTACGAGCAGTACTTC | CSVVTSKGSYEQYF
TRBJ1-2 | TRBV12-3/TRBV12-4 | - | - | TGTGCCAGCACCCTGACTGGAGTGGGCTACACCTTC | CASTLTGVGYTF
TRBJ1-5 | TRBV7-9 | few | - | TGTGCCAGCAGCACCCTGGGGGGAAGCAATCAGCCCCAGCATTTT | CASSTLGGSNQPQHF
TRBJ2-1 | TRBV14 | few | TRBD2 | TGTGCCAGCAGCCAAGATACGCTAGCGGGAGTTGGGCAGTTCTTC | CASSQDTLAGVGQFF
TRBJ2-2 | TRBV7-3 | few | - | TGTGCCAGCAGCTTAGCAGCCACCGGGGAGCTGTTTTTT | CASSLAATGELFF
TRBJ1-1 | TRBV15 | many | - | TGTGCCACCAGCGCGGGAGGGCGGGGGATCACTGAAGCTTTCTTT | CATSAGGRGITEAFF
TRBJ1-5 | TRBV25-1 | few | - | TGTGCCAGCAGTGATGCCCCGGATCAGCCCCAGCATTTT | CASSDAPDQPQHF
TRBJ2-3 | TRBV28 | few | TRBD2 | TGTGCCAGCAGTCCTGCGCGGGAGGACACAGATACGCAGTATTTT | CASSPAREDTDTQYF
TRBJ2-1 | TRBV5-1 | - | - | TGCGCCAGCAGCTTGGAAGTCCCCTCCTACAATGAGCAGTTCTTC | CASSLEVPSYNEQFF
TRBJ2-7 | TRBV28 | - | TRBD2 | TGTGCCAGCAGTGGGACTAGCGGACCTACCTACGAGCAGTACTTC | CASSGTSGPTYEQYF